The 21 T cell receptor beta chains reported below all come from one sample, sequenced in a study of T cell responses to AZD1222 COVID-19 vaccine. The assay was immunoSEQ multiplex PCR, and TCRdb's table has in-frame clones only and misses some. In the table there are over 110,000 clones, roughly nine tenths of which are singletons. The source was peripheral blood, collected 28 days after the second AZD1222 dose. These receptors were obtained from an adult who received the AZD1222 COVID-19 vaccine.

The genes are TRBV19 and TRBJ1-1; D is unresolved. Deletions cut 4 bases from V and 1 base from J, with 4 bases between. Germline CDR1 is LNHDA and CDR2 is SQIVND (reference sequence). This CDR3 is 12 amino acids long. CDR3 nucleotide sequence: TGTGCCAGTAGTAGTGCGAACACTGAAGCTTTCTTT. Encoded protein: CASSSANTEAFF.

The gene calls are TRBV3-1 (or the pseudogene TRBV3-2) and TRBJ1-2; maybe TRBD1 (5 bases). V was pared by 4 bases and J by 0 bases, with 12 bases between. Per germline, CDR1 LGHDT and CDR2 YNNKEL (reference sequence). The CDR3 spans 15 residues. The CDR3 is CASSRGETANYGYTF. The CDR3 nucleotides are TGTGCCAGCAGCCGGGGGGAGACCGCTAACTATGGCTACACCTTC.

CDR3 sequence: CASSKIRPADYNEQFF. The CDR3 DNA sequence: TGTGCCAGCAGCAAAATACGACCCGCCGACTATAATGAGCAGTTCTTC. This chain links TRBV6-2 or TRBV6-3 with TRBJ2-1; perhaps TRBD2 as D (5 bases). From germline, CDR1 is MNHEY and CDR2 SVGEGT. This CDR3 contains 16 residues. The ends were cut back, 6 bases at V and 7 bases at J, with 22 bases in the middle.

In DNA form, the CDR3 reads TGTGCCAGCACTGAGGGCGCCAATGAGCAGTTCTTC. Amino acid sequence: CASTEGANEQFF. The rearrangement uses TRBV6-6 and TRBJ2-1, with D perhaps matching TRBD2 (5 bases). In germline, CDR1 is MNHNY, CDR2 SVGAGI (reference sequence). There are 12 residues in the CDR3. The ends were cut back, 7 bases at V and 6 bases at J, with 10 bases in the middle.

This clone was seen once. V usage is TRBV30 and J usage is TRBJ1-1, with D possibly TRBD1 on 6 matching bases. The V and J ends lost 0 bases and 5 bases respectively, with 13 bases between them. The germline V gene encodes CDR1 GTSNPN and CDR2 SVGIG (reference sequence). There are 14 residues in the CDR3. Here the CDR3 reads CAWSVQGVRTEAFF. The DNA for the CDR3 is TGTGCCTGGAGTGTACAGGGAGTAAGGACTGAAGCTTTCTTT.

The chain joins TRBV10-3 to TRBJ2-1; D is unclear. CDR1 and CDR2 from the germline V gene are ENHRY and SYGVKD. V gave up 2 bases and J gave up 2 bases, with 4 bases separating them. CDR3 length: 13 residues. The CDR3 loop is CAISEGTYNEQFF. CDR3 in DNA: TGTGCCATCAGTGAGGGGACCTACAATGAGCAGTTCTTC.

This chain links TRBV6-2 or TRBV6-3 with TRBJ1-5, with a weak D call TRBD1 (6 bases). Germline V CDR1 and CDR2: MNHEY, SVGEGT. Trimming removed 6 bases from V and 2 bases from J, with 14 bases in between. This CDR3 is built from 15 residues. The CDR3 DNA follows: TGTGCCAGCAGCCTTCGGGCAGGGGGCAATCAGCCCCAGCATTTT. The encoded protein is CASSLRAGGNQPQHF.

This clone was seen once. The rearrangement joins TRBV24-1 to TRBJ1-5; perhaps TRBD1 as D (5 bases). The CDR3 runs to 15 residues. V lost 12 bases and J lost 4, with 21 bases in between. Germline CDR1 KGHDR, CDR2 SFDVKD. The CDR3 sequence: CAAQTIGGSNQPQHF. CDR3 coding DNA: TGTGCCGCACAGACCATTGGGGGTTCTAATCAGCCCCAGCATTTT.

The chain recombines TRBV29-1 with TRBJ2-7; D possibly corresponds to TRBD2 (5 bases). From germline, CDR1 is SQVTM and CDR2 ANQGSEA. V shed 3 bases and J shed 5 bases, with 8 bases lying between them. The CDR3 is 11 amino acids. Here the CDR3 reads CSVERADEQYF. Here the CDR3 DNA reads TGCAGCGTTGAGAGAGCGGACGAGCAGTACTTC.

The CDR3 DNA is TGTGCCAGCAGTTACTCGGGGCCACACACGGGAGAAAAACTGTTTTTT. Amino acid sequence: CASSYSGPHTGEKLFF. This chain connects TRBV6-5 to TRBJ1-4; D perhaps matches TRBD1 (5 bases). The CDR3 is made up of 16 amino acids. Germline values: CDR1 MNHEY, CDR2 SVGAGI. V was trimmed by 0 bases and J by 8 bases, leaving 16 bases between them.

Only one count was recorded for this clone. The chain recombines TRBV3-1 (or the pseudogene TRBV3-2) with TRBJ1-6; D remains ambiguous. The germline V and J ends were trimmed by 5 bases and 10 bases, with 9 bases remaining between them. The CDR3 totals 12 residues. Germline CDR1 and CDR2: LGHDT and YNNKEL (reference sequence). The chain's CDR3 is CASSVGESPLHF. CDR3 DNA: TGTGCCAGCAGCGTCGGGGAGTCACCCCTCCACTTT.

The J gene is TRBJ2-5, the V gene TRBV9, with 7 bases that match TRBD1. After removal of 4 bases from V and 1 base from J, the junction contained 4 bases not matched to a gene. The CDR3 is made up of 14 amino acids. Germline CDR1 is SGDLS and CDR2 is YYNGEE. CDR3 amino acids: CASSPGTAQETQYF. The DNA of the CDR3 is TGTGCCAGCAGCCCAGGGACAGCCCAAGAGACCCAGTACTTC.

This clone was observed once. V gene TRBV30 combines with J gene TRBJ1-2; no clear D gene. The CDR3 is 14 amino acids. Trimming removed 4 bases at V and 7 bases at J, with 19 bases between. CDR1 and CDR2 from the germline V gene are GTSNPN and SVGIG (reference sequence). The CDR3 reads CAWTGVPADGGYTF. The CDR3, as DNA: TGTGCCTGGACCGGGGTCCCAGCGGACGGTGGCTACACCTTC.

The chain is built from TRBV5-1 and TRBJ2-2; 7 bases line up with TRBD1. Looked up from germline, CDR1 is SGHRS and CDR2 is YFSETQ. The J segment lost 4 bases and the V segment lost 1 base, leaving 16 bases of the junction unmatched. CDR3 length: 19 residues. CDR3 residues: CASSLFGTEVGVRTGELFF. Here the CDR3 DNA reads TGCGCCAGCAGCTTGTTTGGGACAGAAGTGGGAGTACGCACCGGGGAGCTGTTTTTT.

V is TRBV7-8 and J is TRBJ2-7, with a weak D call TRBD2 (6 bases). Germline V gene data show CDR1 as SGHVS and CDR2 as FQNEAQ. Trimming pared 5 bases from V and 1 base from J, leaving 15 bases between. The CDR3 contains 15 residues. CDR3 region: CASSPAPGLSYEQYF. The CDR3 nucleotides read TGTGCCAGCAGCCCGGCGCCGGGACTTTCCTACGAGCAGTACTTC. Full variable domain (missing parts from reference TRBV7-8 and TRBJ2-7): GAGVSQSPRYKVAKRGQDVALRCDPISGHVSLFWYQQALGQGPEFLTYFQNEAQLDKSGLPSDRFFAERPEGSVSTLKIQRTQQEDSAVYLCASSPAPGLSYEQYFGPGTRLTVT.

The chain recombines TRBV10-2 with TRBJ1-5; D ambiguous. Germline CDR1 reads WSHSY; CDR2 reads SAAADI. The V and J ends lost 3 bases and 5 bases respectively, with 11 bases between them. The CDR3 is 14 amino acids. The CDR3 region is CASSESPNYQPQHF. In DNA, the CDR3 is TGCGCCAGCAGTGAATCACCGAACTATCAGCCCCAGCATTTT.

This clone was detected ten times or more. The chain recombines TRBV4-1 with TRBJ1-5, with D possibly matching TRBD1 (5 bases). This CDR3 spans 16 amino acids. CDR1 MGHRA and CDR2 YSYEKL come from the germline V gene. Trimming removed 0 bases at V and 6 bases at J, with 15 bases between. CDR3 nucleotides: TGCGCCAGCAGCCAAGACCTCGTCGGGGGGGGTCAGCCCCAGCATTTT. Amino acid sequence: CASSQDLVGGGQPQHF.

The chain couples TRBV23-1 to TRBJ1-6, with D maybe TRBD1 (6 bases). TRBV23-1 is an ORF; its function is uncertain. V lost 4 bases and J lost 2, with 12 bases in between. The CDR3 extends over 16 amino acids. This chain's CDR3 is CASSPWGGPYNSPLHF. The CDR3 coding sequence is TGCGCCAGCAGTCCCTGGGGGGGGCCCTATAATTCACCCCTCCACTTT.

The chain links TRBV30 to TRBJ1-1, with 8 bases that match TRBD1. The CDR3 is 14 amino acids. Germline V gene sequence: CDR1 GTSNPN, CDR2 SVGIG (reference sequence). J gave up 6 bases and V 3 bases, and 9 bases lay outside the gene matches. CDR3 bases: TGTGCCTGGAGCCAGGGGGCGGGCCGGGCTGAAGCTTTCTTT. The encoded protein is CAWSQGAGRAEAFF.

Here the CDR3 DNA reads TGTGCCAGTAGTTCACAGGGTAGGGATACGCAGTATTTT. This codes for CASSSQGRDTQYF. The chain has TRBV19 and TRBJ2-3; weak D call: TRBD1 (6 bases). The germline CDR1 and CDR2 sequences are LNHDA and SQIVND (reference sequence). The V and J ends lost 5 bases and 6 bases respectively, with 12 bases between them. The length of the CDR3 is 13 residues.

J is TRBJ2-5 and V is TRBV7-8; no clear D gene. The CDR3 has 17 amino acids. Germline V CDR1 and CDR2: SGHVS, FQNEAQ. Trimming stripped 4 bases from V and 3 bases from J, with 21 bases between. CDR3 in amino acids: CASSSRELRTEKETQYF. CDR3 DNA: TGTGCCAGCAGCTCTCGCGAATTAAGGACCGAGAAAGAGACCCAGTACTTC.